This TCR beta chain was profiled in a study of CD8+ T cells in alopecia areata. Study in general: The study gave tofacitinib for 6 to 18 months, then 6 months off drug.

The CDR3 has 13 residues. Germline values: CDR1 SGHRS, CDR2 YFSETQ. V lost 2 bases to trimming and J lost 4 bases, with 9 bases between them. In alopecia areata patients, both lesional scalp punch biopsies and peripheral blood were collected. Sequencing templates came from extracted RNA that was reverse transcribed into cDNA. Profiling relied on immunoSEQ multiplex PCR, and the TCRdb table lists in-frame clones only, not all of them. The sample lists over 100,000 clones; around 49% were seen once. V gene TRBV5-1 combines with J gene TRBJ1-1, with TRBD1 as a possible D gene (6 bases). The TCR was taken from a human donor with alopecia areata. The input for sequencing was CD8+ T cells sorted from blood, taken at week 0. CDR3 DNA sequence: TGCGCCAGCAGCTTACGGGGGCCCACTGAAGCTTTCTTT. Translating it yields CASSLRGPTEAFF.